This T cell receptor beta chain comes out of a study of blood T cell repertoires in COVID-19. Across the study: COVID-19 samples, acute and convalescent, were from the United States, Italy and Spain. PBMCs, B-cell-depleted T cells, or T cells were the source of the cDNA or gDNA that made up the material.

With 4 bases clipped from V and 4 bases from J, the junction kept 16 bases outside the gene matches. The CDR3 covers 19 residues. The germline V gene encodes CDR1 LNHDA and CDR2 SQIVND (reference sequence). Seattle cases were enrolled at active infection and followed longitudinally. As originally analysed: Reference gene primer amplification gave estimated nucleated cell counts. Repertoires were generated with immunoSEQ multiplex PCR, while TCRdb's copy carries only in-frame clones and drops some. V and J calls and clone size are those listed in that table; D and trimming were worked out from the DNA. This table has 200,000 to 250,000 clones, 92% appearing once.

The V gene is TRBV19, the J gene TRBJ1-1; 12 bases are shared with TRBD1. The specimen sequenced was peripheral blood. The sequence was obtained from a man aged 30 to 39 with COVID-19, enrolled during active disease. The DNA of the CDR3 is TGTGCCAGTAGTAGGATAGTGGGGGGACAGGGGGCGACGGGCACTGAAGCTTTCTTT. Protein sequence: CASSRIVGGQGATGTEAFF.